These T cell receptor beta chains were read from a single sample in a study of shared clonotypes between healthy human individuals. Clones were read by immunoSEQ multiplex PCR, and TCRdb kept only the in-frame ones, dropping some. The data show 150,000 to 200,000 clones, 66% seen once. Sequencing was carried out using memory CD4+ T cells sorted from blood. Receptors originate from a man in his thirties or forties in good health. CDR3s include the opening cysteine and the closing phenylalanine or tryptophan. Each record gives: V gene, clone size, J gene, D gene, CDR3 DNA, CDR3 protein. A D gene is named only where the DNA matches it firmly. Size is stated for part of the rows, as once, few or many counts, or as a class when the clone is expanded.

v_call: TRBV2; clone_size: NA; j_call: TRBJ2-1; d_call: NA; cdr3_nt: TGTGCCAGCAGTAGTTTTGGGGAGCAGTTCTTC; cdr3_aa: CASSSFGEQFF
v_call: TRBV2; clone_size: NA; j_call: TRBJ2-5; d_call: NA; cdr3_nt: TGTGCCAGCAGTGAAAATAGGGAGACCCAGTACTTC; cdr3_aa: CASSENRETQYF
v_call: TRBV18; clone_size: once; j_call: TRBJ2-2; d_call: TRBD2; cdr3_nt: TGTGCCAGCTCACCACCCGCACTAGCGGGTGGCACCGGGGAGCTGTTTTTT; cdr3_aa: CASSPPALAGGTGELFF
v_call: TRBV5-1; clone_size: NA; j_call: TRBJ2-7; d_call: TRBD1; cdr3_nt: TGCGCCAGCAGCTCAAAGGGGGCGCCTGGCCAATTACTACGAGAGCAGTACTTC; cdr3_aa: CASSSKGAPGQLLREQYF
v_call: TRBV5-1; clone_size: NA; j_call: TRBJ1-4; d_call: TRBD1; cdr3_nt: TGCGCCAGCAGCTTGGCAGGGGGTGAGGGTGAAAAACTGTTTTTT; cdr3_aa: CASSLAGGEGEKLFF
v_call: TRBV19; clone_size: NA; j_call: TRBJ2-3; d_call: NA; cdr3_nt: TGTGCCAGTAGTATAGACGACAGTTTCGGGGCAGATACGCAGTATTTT; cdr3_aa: CASSIDDSFGADTQYF
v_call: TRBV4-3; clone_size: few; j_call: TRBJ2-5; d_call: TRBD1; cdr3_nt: TGCGCCAGCAGCCAAGATTGGACAGGGGGCGAGACCCAGTACTTC; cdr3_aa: CASSQDWTGGETQYF
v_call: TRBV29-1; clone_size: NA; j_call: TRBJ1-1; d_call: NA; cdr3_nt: TGCAGCGGACGTTTTGAGACTTCTGAAGCTTTCTTT; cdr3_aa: CSGRFETSEAFF
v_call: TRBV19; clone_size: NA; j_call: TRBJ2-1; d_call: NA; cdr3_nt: TGTGCCAGTATCCCGATACCCTCGGATGAGCAGTTCTTC; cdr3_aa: CASIPIPSDEQFF
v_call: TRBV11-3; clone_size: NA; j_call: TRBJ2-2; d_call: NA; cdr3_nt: TGTGCCAGCAGCTTTTCTAGTGCCGGGGAGCTGTTTTTT; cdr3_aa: CASSFSSAGELFF
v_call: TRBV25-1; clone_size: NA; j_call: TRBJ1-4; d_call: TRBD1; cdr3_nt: TGTGCCAGCAGTGAAGGGGGACAGGGTCGAGGTGAAAAACTGTTTTTT; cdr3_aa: CASSEGGQGRGEKLFF
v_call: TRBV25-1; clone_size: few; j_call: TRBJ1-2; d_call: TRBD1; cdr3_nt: TGTGCCAGCACTATGACAGGGGGCGGCGGCTACACCTTC; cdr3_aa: CASTMTGGGGYTF
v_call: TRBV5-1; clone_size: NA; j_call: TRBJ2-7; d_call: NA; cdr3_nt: TGCGCCAGCAGCTTGGGCGGGGCCCCCTACGAGCAGTACTTC; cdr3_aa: CASSLGGAPYEQYF
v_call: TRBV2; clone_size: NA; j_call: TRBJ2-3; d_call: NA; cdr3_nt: TGTGCCAGCAGTGTAGTAGCCAGGGGCACAGATACGCAGTATTTT; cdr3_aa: CASSVVARGTDTQYF
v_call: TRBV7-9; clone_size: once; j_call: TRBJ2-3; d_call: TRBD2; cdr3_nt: TGTGCCAGCAGTCCCGGGACTAGCGGGAATACGCAGTATTTT; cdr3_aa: CASSPGTSGNTQYF
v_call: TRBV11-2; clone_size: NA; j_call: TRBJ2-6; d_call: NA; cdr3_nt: TGTGCCAGCAGCACAGGGACCGGGGCCAACGTCCTGACTTTC; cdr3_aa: CASSTGTGANVLTF
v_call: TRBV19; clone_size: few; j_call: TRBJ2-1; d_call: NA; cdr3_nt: TGTGCCAGTAGTACTCGAAGTTACTCCTACAATGAGCAGTTCTTC; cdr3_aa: CASSTRSYSYNEQFF
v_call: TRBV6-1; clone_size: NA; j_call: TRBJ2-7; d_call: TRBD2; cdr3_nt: TGTGCCAGCAGTGCTGTGACTAGCGGAGTGGGCGAGCAGTACTTC; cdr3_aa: CASSAVTSGVGEQYF
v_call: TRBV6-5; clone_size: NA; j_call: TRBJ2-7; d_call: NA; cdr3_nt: TGTGCCAGCACCCCTACAGGGTTGGGGTACGAGCAGTACTTC; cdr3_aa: CASTPTGLGYEQYF
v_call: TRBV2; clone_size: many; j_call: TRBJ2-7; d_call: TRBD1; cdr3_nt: TGTGCCAGCAGTAGACAGGGTGAGCAGTACTTC; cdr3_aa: CASSRQGEQYF
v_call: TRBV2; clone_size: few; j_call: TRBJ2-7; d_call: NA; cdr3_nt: TGTGCCAGCAGCGGAGACAGCGGCGAGCAGTACTTC; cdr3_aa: CASSGDSGEQYF
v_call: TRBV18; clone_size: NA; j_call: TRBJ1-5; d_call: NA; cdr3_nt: TGTGCCAGCTCACCCCAGTTAAATCAGCCCCAGCATTTT; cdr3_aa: CASSPQLNQPQHF
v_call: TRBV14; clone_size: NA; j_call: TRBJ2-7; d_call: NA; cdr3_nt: TGTGCCAGCAGCCTTGGACTAGGGGGCTACGAGCAGTACTTC; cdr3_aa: CASSLGLGGYEQYF
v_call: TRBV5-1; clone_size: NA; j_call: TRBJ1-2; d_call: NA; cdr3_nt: TGCGCCAGCAGCGGCAGACTGTCCTATGGCTACACCTTC; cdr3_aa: CASSGRLSYGYTF
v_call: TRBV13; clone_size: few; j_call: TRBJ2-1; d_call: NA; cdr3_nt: TGTGCCAGCAGCAAAACCTCAGGGAATGAGCAGTTCTTC; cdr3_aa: CASSKTSGNEQFF
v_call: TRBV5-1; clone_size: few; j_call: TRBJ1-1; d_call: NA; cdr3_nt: TGCGCCAGCAGCTTGCAGGCCAACACTGAAGCTTTCTTT; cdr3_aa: CASSLQANTEAFF
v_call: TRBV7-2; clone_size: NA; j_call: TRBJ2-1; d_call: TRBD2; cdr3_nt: TGTGCCAGCAGCTCAGAGCGGGAGAGTTTCAATGAGCAGTTCTTC; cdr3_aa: CASSSERESFNEQFF
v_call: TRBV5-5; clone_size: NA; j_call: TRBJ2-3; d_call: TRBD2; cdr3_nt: TGTGCCAGCACCCGGCGGGAGGGCTTCACAGATACGCAGTATTTT; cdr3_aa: CASTRREGFTDTQYF
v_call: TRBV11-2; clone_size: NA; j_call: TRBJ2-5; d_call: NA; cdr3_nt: TGTGCCAGCAGCTTGTCTAGGGGGTTTGGGAGGACCCAGTACTTC; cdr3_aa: CASSLSRGFGRTQYF
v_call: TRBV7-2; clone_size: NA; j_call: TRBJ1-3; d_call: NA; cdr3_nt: TGTGCCAGCAGCCCCGGCAGGGCTTGGACTGGAAACACCATATATTTT; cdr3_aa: CASSPGRAWTGNTIYF
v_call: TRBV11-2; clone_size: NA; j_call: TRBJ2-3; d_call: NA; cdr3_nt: TGTGCCAGCAGCCCAAGGGGGTCCGATACGCAGTATTTT; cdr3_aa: CASSPRGSDTQYF
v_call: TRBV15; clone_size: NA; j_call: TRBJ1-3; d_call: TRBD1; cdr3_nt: TGTGCCACCAGCAGGGGACAGGGTGGATCCGGAAACACCATATATTTT; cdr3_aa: CATSRGQGGSGNTIYF
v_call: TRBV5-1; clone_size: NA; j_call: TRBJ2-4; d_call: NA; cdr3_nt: TGCGCCAGCAGCTTGCTTGCACCCGGGGCGTCGAACATTCAGTACTTC; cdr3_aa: CASSLLAPGASNIQYF
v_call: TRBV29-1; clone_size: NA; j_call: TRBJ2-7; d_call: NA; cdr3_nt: TGCAGCGTTGATCTCCGAGGGTCCTACGAGCAGTACTTC; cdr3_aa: CSVDLRGSYEQYF
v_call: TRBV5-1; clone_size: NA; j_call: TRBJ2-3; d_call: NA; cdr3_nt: TGCGCCAGCAGCTTGGCGCGGCAAGATACGCAGTATTTT; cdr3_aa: CASSLARQDTQYF
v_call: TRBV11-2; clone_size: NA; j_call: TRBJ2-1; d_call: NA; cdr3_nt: TGTGCCAGCAGGGAGGGAGGGGGATACAATGAGCAGTTCTTC; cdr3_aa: CASREGGGYNEQFF
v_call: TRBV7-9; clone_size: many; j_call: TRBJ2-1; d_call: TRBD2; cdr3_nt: TGTGCCAGCAGCCGTGGACTAGCGGGCAATGAGCAGTTCTTC; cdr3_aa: CASSRGLAGNEQFF
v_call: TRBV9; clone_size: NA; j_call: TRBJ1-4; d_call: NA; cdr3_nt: TGTGCCAGCAGCGTAGCAGGGTTCGAGAATGAAAAACTGTTTTTT; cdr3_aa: CASSVAGFENEKLFF
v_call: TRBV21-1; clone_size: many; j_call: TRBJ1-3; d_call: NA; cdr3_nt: TGTGCCAGCAAGAGGGGGGGCGCCCTCTCTGGAAACACCATATATTTT; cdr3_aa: CASKRGGALSGNTIYF
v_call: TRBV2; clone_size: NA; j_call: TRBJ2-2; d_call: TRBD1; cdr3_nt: TGTGCCAGCAGTGAGAAGGGGGCGACCGGGGAGCTGTTTTTT; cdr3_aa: CASSEKGATGELFF
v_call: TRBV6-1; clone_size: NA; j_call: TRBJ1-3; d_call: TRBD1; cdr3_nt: TGTGCCAGCAGTGAACCGGGACAGGGGATCCGCACCATATATTTT; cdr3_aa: CASSEPGQGIRTIYF
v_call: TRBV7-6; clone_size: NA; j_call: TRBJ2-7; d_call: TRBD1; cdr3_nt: TGTGCCAGCAGTCTAGGGGGACAGGGGGGAGAGCAGTACTTC; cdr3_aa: CASSLGGQGGEQYF
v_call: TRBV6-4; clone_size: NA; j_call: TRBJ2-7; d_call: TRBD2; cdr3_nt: TGTGCCAGCAGTGATTCCGGGACTAGCGGGAGGGCCAGCTCCTACGAGCAGTACTTC; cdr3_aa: CASSDSGTSGRASSYEQYF
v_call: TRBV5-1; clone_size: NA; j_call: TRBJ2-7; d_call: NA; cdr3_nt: TGCGCCAGCAGCTTGACGGTAAGCTCCTACGAGCAGTACTTC; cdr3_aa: CASSLTVSSYEQYF
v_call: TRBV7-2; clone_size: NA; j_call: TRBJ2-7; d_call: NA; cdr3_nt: TGTGCCAGCAGCCCGGGGACCACTCGCGAGCAGTACTTC; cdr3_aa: CASSPGTTREQYF
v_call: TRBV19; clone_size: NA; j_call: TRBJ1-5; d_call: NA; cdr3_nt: TGTGCCAGTACCCCGGACGGACATCAGCCCCAGCATTTT; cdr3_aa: CASTPDGHQPQHF
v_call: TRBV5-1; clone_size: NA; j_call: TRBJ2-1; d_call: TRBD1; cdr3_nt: TGCGCCAGCAGCCCGCAGGGGGATGAGCAGTTCTTC; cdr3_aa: CASSPQGDEQFF
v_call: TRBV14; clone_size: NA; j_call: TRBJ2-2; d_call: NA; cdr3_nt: TGTGCCAGCAGCCAAGTAACGTGGGGCTCGAACACCGGGGAGCTGTTTTTT; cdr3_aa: CASSQVTWGSNTGELFF
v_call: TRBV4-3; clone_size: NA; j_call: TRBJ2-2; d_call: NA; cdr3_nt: TGCGCCAGCAGCCAGGGTCCAGGCACCGGGGAGCTGTTTTTT; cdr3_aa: CASSQGPGTGELFF
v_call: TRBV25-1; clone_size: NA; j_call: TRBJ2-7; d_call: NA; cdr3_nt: TGTGCCAGCAGTGGCGGAGGGGGAGGGGGCATATACGAGCAGTACTTC; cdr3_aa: CASSGGGGGGIYEQYF
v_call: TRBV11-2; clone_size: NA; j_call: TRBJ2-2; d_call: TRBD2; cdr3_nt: TGTGCCAGCAGCTTAGGGGGGAGGGCCTTTGGGGAGCTGTTTTTT; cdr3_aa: CASSLGGRAFGELFF
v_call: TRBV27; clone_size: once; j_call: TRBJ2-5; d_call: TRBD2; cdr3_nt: TGTGCCAGCAGTCAACTAGCGGGAGGGTTCGCTGAGACCCAGTACTTC; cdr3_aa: CASSQLAGGFAETQYF
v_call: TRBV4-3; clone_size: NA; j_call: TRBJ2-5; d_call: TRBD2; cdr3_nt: TGCGCCAGCAGCCAAGGGAGACTAGCGGGAGGAATCGAGACCCAGTACTTC; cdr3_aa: CASSQGRLAGGIETQYF
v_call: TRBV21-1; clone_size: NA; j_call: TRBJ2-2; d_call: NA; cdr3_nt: TGTGCCAGCAGCGAACTTAGCGGGAGAAGGGCGAACACCGGGGAGCTGTTTTTT; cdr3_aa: CASSELSGRRANTGELFF
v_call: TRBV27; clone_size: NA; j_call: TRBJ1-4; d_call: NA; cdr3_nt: TGTGCCAGCAGTTTGCTCGTCGATGAAAAACTGTTTTTT; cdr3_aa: CASSLLVDEKLFF